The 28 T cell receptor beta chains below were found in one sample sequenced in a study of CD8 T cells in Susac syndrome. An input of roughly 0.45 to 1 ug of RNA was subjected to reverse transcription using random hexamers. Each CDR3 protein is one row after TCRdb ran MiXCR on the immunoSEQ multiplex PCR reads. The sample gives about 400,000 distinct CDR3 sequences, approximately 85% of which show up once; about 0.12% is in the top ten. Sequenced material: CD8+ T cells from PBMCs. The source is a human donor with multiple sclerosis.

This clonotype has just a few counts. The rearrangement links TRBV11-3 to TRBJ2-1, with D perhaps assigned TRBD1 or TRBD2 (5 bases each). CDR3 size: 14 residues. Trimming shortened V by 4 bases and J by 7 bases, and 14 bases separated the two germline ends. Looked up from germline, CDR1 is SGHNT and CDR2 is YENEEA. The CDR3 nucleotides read TGTGCCAGCAGCTCCAGGGAGTTTAGTAATGAGCAGTTCTTC. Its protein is CASSSREFSNEQFF. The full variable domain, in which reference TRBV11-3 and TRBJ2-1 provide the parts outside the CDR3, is EAGVVQSPRYKIIEKKQPVAFWCNPISGHNTLYWYLQNLGQGPELLIRYENEEAVDDSQLPKDRFSAERLKGVDSTLKIQPAELGDSAVYLCASSSREFSNEQFFGPGTRLTVL.

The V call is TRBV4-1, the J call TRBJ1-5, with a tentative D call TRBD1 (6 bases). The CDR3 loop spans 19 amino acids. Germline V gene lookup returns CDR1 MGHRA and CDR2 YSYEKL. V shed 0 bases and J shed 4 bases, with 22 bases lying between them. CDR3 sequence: CASSQDLVFGGHLNQPQHF. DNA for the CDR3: TGCGCCAGCAGCCAAGATCTGGTGTTTGGGGGACACCTTAATCAGCCCCAGCATTTT.

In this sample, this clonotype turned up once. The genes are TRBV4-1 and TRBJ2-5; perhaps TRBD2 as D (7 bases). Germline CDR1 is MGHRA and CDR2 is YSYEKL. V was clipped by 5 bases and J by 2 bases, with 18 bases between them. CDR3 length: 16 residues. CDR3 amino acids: CASSVGGAPGQETQYF. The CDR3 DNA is TGCGCCAGCAGCGTTGGGGGGGCCCCGGGGCAAGAGACCCAGTACTTC.

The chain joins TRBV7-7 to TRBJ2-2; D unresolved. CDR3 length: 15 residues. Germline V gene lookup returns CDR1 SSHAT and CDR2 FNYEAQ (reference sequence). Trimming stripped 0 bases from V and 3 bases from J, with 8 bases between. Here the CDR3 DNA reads TGTGCCAGCAGCTTAGCTGGCCCTCACACCGGGGAGCTGTTTTTT. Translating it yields CASSLAGPHTGELFF.

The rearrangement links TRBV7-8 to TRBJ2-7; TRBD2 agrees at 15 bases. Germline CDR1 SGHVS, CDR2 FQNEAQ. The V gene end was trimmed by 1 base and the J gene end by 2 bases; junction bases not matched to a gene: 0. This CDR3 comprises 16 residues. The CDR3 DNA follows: TGTGCCAGCAGCTTAGGGACTAGCGGGAGGGCCTACGAGCAGTACTTC. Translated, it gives CASSLGTSGRAYEQYF.

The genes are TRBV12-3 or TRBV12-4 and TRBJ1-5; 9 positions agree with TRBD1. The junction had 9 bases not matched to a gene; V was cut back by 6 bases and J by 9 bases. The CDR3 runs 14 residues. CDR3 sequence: CASRTGQGSWPQHF. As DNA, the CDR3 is TGTGCCAGCAGGACGGGACAGGGCAGTTGGCCCCAGCATTTT.

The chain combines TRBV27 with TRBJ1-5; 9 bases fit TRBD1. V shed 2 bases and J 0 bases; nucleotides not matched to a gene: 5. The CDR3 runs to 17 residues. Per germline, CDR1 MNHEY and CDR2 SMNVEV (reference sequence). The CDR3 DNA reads TGTGCCAGCAGTTTACAGGGACAGGGTGGTAGCAATCAGCCCCAGCATTTT. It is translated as CASSLQGQGGSNQPQHF.

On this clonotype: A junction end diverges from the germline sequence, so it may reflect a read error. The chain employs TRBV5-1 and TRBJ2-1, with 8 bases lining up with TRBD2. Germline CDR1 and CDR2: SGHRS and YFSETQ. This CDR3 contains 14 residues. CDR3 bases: TGTGCCAGCAGTGGGGCGGGAGGATACAATGAGCAGTTCTTC. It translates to CASSGAGGYNEQFF. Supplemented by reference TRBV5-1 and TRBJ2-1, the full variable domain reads KAGVTQTPRYLIKTRGQQVTLSCSPISGHRSVSWYQQTPGQGLQFLFEYFSETQRNKGNFPGRFSGRQFSNSRSEMNVSTLELGDSALYLCASSGAGGYNEQFFGPGTRLTVL.

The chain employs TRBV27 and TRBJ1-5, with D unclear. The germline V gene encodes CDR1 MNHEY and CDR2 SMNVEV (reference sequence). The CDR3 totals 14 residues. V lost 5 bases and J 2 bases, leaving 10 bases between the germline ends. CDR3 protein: CASSMLFGNQPQHF. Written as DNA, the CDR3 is TGTGCCAGCAGTATGTTATTCGGCAATCAGCCCCAGCATTTT.

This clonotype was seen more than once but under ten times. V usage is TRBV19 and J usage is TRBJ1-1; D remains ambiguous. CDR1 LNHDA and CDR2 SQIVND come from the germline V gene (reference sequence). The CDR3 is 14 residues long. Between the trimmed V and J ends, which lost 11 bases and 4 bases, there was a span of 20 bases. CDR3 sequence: CAVAETMGRTEAFF. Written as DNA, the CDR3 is TGTGCCGTAGCGGAGACCATGGGTCGCACTGAAGCTTTCTTT.

The CDR3 DNA reads TGTGCCAGCAGCCCGACAGGGGGGGAGGATACTGAAGCTTTCTTT. Translating it yields CASSPTGGEDTEAFF. The chain joins TRBV7-9 to TRBJ1-1, with 9 bases aligning to TRBD1. Germline V gene data show CDR1 as SEHNR and CDR2 as FQNEAQ (reference sequence). V was pared by 5 bases and J by 5 bases, with 9 bases of the junction left unmatched. This CDR3 has 15 amino acids.

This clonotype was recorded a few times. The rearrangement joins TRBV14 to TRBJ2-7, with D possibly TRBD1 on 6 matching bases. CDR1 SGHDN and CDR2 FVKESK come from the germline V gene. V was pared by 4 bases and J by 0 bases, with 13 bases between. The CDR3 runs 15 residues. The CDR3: CASSPGQGRSYEQYF. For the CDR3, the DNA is TGTGCCAGCAGCCCTGGGCAGGGGCGCTCCTACGAGCAGTACTTC.

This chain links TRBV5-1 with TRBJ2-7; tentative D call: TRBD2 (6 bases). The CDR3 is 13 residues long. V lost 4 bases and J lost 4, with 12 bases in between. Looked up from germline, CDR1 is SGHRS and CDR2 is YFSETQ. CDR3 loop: CASSHGTGYEQYF. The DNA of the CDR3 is TGCGCCAGCAGCCACGGGACTGGATACGAGCAGTACTTC. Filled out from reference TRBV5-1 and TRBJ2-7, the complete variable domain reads KAGVTQTPRYLIKTRGQQVTLSCSPISGHRSVSWYQQTPGQGLQFLFEYFSETQRNKGNFPGRFSGRQFSNSRSEMNVSTLELGDSALYLCASSHGTGYEQYFGPGTRLTVT.

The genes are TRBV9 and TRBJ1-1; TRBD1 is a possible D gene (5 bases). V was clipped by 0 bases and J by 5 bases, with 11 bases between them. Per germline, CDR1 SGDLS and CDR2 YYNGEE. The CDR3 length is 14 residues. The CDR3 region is CASSVAGMGTEAFF. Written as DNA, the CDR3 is TGTGCCAGCAGCGTAGCAGGGATGGGTACTGAAGCTTTCTTT. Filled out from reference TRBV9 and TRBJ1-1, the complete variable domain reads DSGVTQTPKHLITATGQRVTLRCSPRSGDLSVYWYQQSLDQGLQFLIQYYNGEERAKGNILERFSAQQFPDLHSELNLSSLELGDSALYFCASSVAGMGTEAFFGQGTRLTVV.

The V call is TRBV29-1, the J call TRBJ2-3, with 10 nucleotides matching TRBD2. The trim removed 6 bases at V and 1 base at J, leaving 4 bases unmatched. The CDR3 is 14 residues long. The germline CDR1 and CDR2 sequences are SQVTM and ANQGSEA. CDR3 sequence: CSVVAGGGTDTQYF. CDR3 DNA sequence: TGCAGCGTCGTAGCGGGAGGTGGCACAGATACGCAGTATTTT.

The CDR3 sequence is CASSQGDLNQPQHF. The DNA for the CDR3 is TGCGCCAGCAGCCAAGGGGACCTAAATCAGCCCCAGCATTTT. J is TRBJ1-5 and V is TRBV4-1; D is possibly TRBD1 (5 bases). Germline V gene data show CDR1 as MGHRA and CDR2 as YSYEKL. Trimming shortened V by 1 base and J by 4 bases, and 8 bases separated the two germline ends. The CDR3 contains 14 residues.

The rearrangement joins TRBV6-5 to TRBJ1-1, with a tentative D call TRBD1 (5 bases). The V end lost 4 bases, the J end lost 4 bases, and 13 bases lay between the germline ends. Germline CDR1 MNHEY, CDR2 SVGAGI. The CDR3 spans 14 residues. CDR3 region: CASSFSWGGTEAFF. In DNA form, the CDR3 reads TGTGCCAGCAGTTTCTCATGGGGGGGCACTGAAGCTTTCTTT.

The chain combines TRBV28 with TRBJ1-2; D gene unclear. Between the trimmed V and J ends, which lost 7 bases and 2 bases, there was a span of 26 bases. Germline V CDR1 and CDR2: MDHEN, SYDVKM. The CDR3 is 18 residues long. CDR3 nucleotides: TGTGCCAGCATTCCCATAAAGGCCGCTTCCGGACCGAACTATGGCTACACCTTC. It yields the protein CASIPIKAASGPNYGYTF.

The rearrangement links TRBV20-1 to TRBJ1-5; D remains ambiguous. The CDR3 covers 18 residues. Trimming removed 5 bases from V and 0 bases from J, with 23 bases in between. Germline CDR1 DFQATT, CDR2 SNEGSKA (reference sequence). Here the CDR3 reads CSAPQGPLRDYSNQPQHF. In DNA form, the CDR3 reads TGCAGTGCTCCCCAAGGGCCCCTCCGCGATTATAGCAATCAGCCCCAGCATTTT.

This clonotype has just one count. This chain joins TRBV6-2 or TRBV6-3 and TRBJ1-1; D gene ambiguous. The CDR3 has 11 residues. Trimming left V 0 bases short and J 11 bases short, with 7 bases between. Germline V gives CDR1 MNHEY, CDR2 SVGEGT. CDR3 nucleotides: TGTGCCAGCAGTTACTCAGGTACGGCTTTCTTT. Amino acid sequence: CASSYSGTAFF.

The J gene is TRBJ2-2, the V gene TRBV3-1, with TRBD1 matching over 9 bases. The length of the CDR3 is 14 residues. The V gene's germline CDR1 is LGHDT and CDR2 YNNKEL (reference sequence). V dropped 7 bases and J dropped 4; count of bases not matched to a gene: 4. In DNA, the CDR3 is TGTGCCAGCACCGGACAGGGGACCACCGGGGAGCTGTTTTTT. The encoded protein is CASTGQGTTGELFF.

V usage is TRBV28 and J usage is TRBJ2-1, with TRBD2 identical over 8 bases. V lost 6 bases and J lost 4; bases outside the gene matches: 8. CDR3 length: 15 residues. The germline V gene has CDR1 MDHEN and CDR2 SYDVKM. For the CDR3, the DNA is TGTGCCAGCAGATCTGGGACTAGTTTTTACAATGAGCAGTTCTTC. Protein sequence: CASRSGTSFYNEQFF.

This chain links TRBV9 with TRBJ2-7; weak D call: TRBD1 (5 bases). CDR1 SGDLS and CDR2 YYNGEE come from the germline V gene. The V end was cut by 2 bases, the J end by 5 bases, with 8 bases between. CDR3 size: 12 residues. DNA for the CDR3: TGTGCCAGCAGCGTGGGGCCGGACGAGCAGTACTTC. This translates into CASSVGPDEQYF. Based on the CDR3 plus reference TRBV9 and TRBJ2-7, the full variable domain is DSGVTQTPKHLITATGQRVTLRCSPRSGDLSVYWYQQSLDQGLQFLIQYYNGEERAKGNILERFSAQQFPDLHSELNLSSLELGDSALYFCASSVGPDEQYFGPGTRLTVT.

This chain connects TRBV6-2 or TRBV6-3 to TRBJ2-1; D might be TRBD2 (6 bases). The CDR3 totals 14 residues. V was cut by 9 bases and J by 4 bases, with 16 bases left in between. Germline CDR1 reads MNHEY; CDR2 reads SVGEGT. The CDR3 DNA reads TGTGCCAGTTCGGGGACTGAACTTTACAATGAGCAGTTCTTC. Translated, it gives CASSGTELYNEQFF.

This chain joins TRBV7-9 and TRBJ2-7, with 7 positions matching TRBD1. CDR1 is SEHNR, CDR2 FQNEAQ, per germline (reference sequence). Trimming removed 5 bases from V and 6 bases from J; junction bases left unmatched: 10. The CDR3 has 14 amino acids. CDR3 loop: CASSVVSTGAEQYF. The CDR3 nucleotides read TGTGCCAGCAGCGTAGTTTCAACAGGGGCCGAGCAGTACTTC.

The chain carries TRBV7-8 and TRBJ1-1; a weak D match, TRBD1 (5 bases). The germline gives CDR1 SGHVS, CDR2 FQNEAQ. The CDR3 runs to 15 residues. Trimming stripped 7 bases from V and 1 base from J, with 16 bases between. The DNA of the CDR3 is TGTGCCAGCAACGGGGTTTTAGGGGCGAACACTGAAGCTTTCTTT. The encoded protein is CASNGVLGANTEAFF. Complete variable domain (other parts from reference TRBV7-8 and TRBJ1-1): GAGVSQSPRYKVAKRGQDVALRCDPISGHVSLFWYQQALGQGPEFLTYFQNEAQLDKSGLPSDRFFAERPEGSVSTLKIQRTQQEDSAVYLCASNGVLGANTEAFFGQGTRLTVV.

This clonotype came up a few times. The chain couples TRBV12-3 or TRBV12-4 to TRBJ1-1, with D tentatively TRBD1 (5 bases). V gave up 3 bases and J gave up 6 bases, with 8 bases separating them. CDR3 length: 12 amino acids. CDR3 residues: CASSLGLPEAFF. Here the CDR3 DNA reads TGTGCCAGCAGTTTGGGGCTCCCTGAAGCTTTCTTT.

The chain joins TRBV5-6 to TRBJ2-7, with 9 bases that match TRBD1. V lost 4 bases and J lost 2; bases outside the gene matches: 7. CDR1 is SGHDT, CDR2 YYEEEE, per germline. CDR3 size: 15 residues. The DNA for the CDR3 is TGTGCCAGCAGCCAGGACAGGGGCGAACCCTACGAGCAGTACTTC. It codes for CASSQDRGEPYEQYF.